The 22 T cell receptor beta chains reported below all come from one sample, sequenced in a study of early T cells in non-severe SARS-CoV-2 infection. TCRdb fed the 5' RACE reads into MiXCR, producing one record per CDR3 protein. The top ten hold around 8.4% of the sample, which has 28,000 or so distinct CDR3 sequences, about 3.8% seen once. Sequenced sample: whole blood. The receptors stem from an adult who was a healthcare worker with PCR-confirmed SARS-CoV-2 infection or an uninfected control (not recorded which).

The V gene is TRBV13, the J gene TRBJ2-1; 10 nucleotides agree with TRBD2. The CDR3 covers 15 residues. Trimming at V came to 1 base and at J to 4 bases, leaving 1 base not matched to a gene. Germline assignment: CDR1 PRHDT and CDR2 FYEKMQ (reference sequence). The CDR3 DNA reads TGTGCCAGCAGCTTAGCACTAGCGGGGTACAATGAGCAGTTCTTC. Its translation is CASSLALAGYNEQFF.

At least ten counts were recorded for this clonotype. V is TRBV20-1 and J is TRBJ1-5; 8 bases align to TRBD1. CDR1 is DFQATT, CDR2 SNEGSKA, per germline (reference sequence). V shed 4 bases, J shed 4 bases, and the junction held 6 bases outside the gene matches. This CDR3 contains 14 residues. CDR3 bases: TGCAGTGCTAAGCAGGGGGCCAGTAATCAGCCCCAGCATTTT. Translated, it gives CSAKQGASNQPQHF.

In this sample, this clonotype turned up many times. The V call is TRBV5-1, the J call TRBJ2-3, with D hard to call. The CDR3 extends over 13 amino acids. Germline V gene sequence: CDR1 SGHRS, CDR2 YFSETQ. V lost 4 bases to trimming and J lost 0 bases, with 6 bases between them. CDR3 nucleotides: TGCGCCAGCAGCGAAACTAGCACAGATACGCAGTATTTT. This translates into CASSETSTDTQYF.

This clonotype showed up just a few times. The chain recombines TRBV20-1 with TRBJ2-1; 11 bases match TRBD2. Germline-derived CDR1 and CDR2 are DFQATT and SNEGSKA (reference sequence). V lost 6 bases to trimming and J lost 2 bases; unmatched junction nucleotides: 6. CDR3 length: 15 amino acids. In DNA form, the CDR3 reads TGCAGTGCCCTGACTAGCGGGACTGCCTACAATGAGCAGTTCTTC. Encoded protein: CSALTSGTAYNEQFF.

This clonotype was seen ten or more times. The CDR3, as DNA: TGTGCCAGCAACGATAATTCACCCCTCCACTTT. This encodes CASNDNSPLHF. V is TRBV6-2 or TRBV6-3 and J is TRBJ1-6; D ambiguous. This CDR3 has 11 residues. In germline, CDR1 is MNHEY, CDR2 SVGEGT. V was trimmed by 7 bases and J by 5 bases, leaving 3 bases between them.

This clonotype appeared many times. The CDR3 loop reads CATEASGQGAATGYTF. The CDR3 coding sequence is TGTGCCACCGAAGCTTCAGGACAGGGGGCTGCAACTGGCTACACCTTC. V gene TRBV10-3 combines with J gene TRBJ1-2; TRBD1 matches at 11 bases. V gave up 10 bases and J gave up 7 bases; unmatched junction bases: 17. The V gene's germline CDR1 is ENHRY and CDR2 SYGVKD. CDR3 length: 16 amino acids.

The table lists this clonotype with many counts. The chain joins TRBV10-1 to TRBJ2-3; D might be TRBD1 or TRBD2, each matching 6 bases. V lost 8 bases to trimming and J lost 6 bases, with 12 bases between them. Germline V gene lookup returns CDR1 WNHNN and CDR2 SYGVQD (reference sequence). The CDR3 length is 12 residues. The CDR3 bases are TGCGCCAGCTCACGGGGGCCCGATACGCAGTATTTT. Amino acid sequence: CASSRGPDTQYF.

This clonotype was recorded a few times. The rearrangement uses TRBV30 and TRBJ1-5; no firm D call. Trimming stripped 2 bases from V and 3 bases from J, with 20 bases between. This CDR3 has 17 residues. Germline CDR1 GTSNPN, CDR2 SVGIG (reference sequence). In DNA form, the CDR3 reads TGTGCCTGGAGTCTCTGGCCCTTCGGGGAGTTCAATCAGCCCCAGCATTTT. Its protein product is CAWSLWPFGEFNQPQHF.

This clonotype was seen more than once but under ten times. This rearrangement joins TRBV12-3 or TRBV12-4 to TRBJ2-7, with D possibly TRBD1 on 6 matching bases. V was clipped by 6 bases and J by 4 bases, with 13 bases between them. The CDR3 totals 13 residues. The CDR3 spells CASSPQGAYEQYF. DNA for the CDR3: TGTGCCAGCAGCCCACAGGGAGCTTACGAGCAGTACTTC.

This clonotype appeared many times. The gene calls are TRBV5-1 and TRBJ1-1; D remains unclear. V gave up 4 bases and J gave up 1 base, with 11 bases separating them. Germline CDR1 and CDR2: SGHRS and YFSETQ. The CDR3 is 14 amino acids. The CDR3, as DNA: TGCGCCAGCAGCCCGGACGGCACGAACACTGAAGCTTTCTTT. Translating it yields CASSPDGTNTEAFF.

In its sample, this clonotype was seen many times. V and J are TRBV4-2 and TRBJ1-2, with D uncertain. Deletions cut 0 bases from V and 6 bases from J, with 14 bases between. Germline loops: CDR1 LGHNA, CDR2 YNFKEQ. The CDR3 contains 15 residues. The CDR3 DNA sequence: TGTGCCAGCAGCCAAGATCGTACGGGAACGAATGGCTACACCTTC. Its translation: CASSQDRTGTNGYTF.

This clonotype was seen ten or more times. The CDR3 bases are TGTGCCAGTTTCGACCCCCCGGGAGCATCCTACGAGCAGTACTTC. Protein sequence: CASFDPPGASYEQYF. The V gene is TRBV6-2 or TRBV6-3, the J gene TRBJ2-7; D possibly corresponds to TRBD2 (6 bases). The CDR3 covers 15 residues. Trimming cost V 9 bases and J 1 base, with 19 bases left between them. Germline V CDR1 and CDR2: MNHEY, SVGEGT.

This clonotype was recorded many times. This chain joins TRBV7-2 and TRBJ2-1; tentative D call: TRBD2 (6 bases). With 7 bases removed from V and 0 bases from J, the gap between germline ends came to 13 bases. The CDR3 runs 15 residues. Germline V lookup: CDR1 SGHTA, CDR2 FQGNSA. The CDR3 DNA sequence: TGTGCCAGCACTCGATCGGGAGACTCCTACAATGAGCAGTTCTTC. Protein product: CASTRSGDSYNEQFF.

This clonotype appeared a few times. The rearrangement links TRBV5-1 to TRBJ2-7; a possible D gene is TRBD1 (6 bases). From germline, CDR1 is SGHRS and CDR2 YFSETQ. V was shortened by 3 bases and J by 2 bases, with 15 bases between the two germline ends. The CDR3 consists of 15 residues. CDR3 in amino acids: CASSSLQGVAYEQYF. The CDR3 DNA sequence: TGCGCCAGCAGCTCATTACAGGGAGTTGCCTACGAGCAGTACTTC.

This clonotype was observed at least ten times. The gene calls are TRBV7-2 and TRBJ1-5; D is unclear. Trimming shortened V by 0 bases and J by 4 bases, and 7 bases separated the two germline ends. The germline gives CDR1 SGHTA, CDR2 FQGNSA. The CDR3 spans 14 residues. The CDR3 DNA reads TGTGCCAGCAGCTTAGCGCCGTCTAATCAGCCCCAGCATTTT. Its protein is CASSLAPSNQPQHF.

This clonotype was picked up many times. The rearrangement links TRBV10-2 to TRBJ1-4, with D unresolved. The CDR3 covers 15 residues. V gave up 4 bases and J gave up 0 bases, with 9 bases separating them. Germline CDR1 is WSHSY and CDR2 is SAAADI. CDR3 bases: TGCGCCAGCAGTGGAGATAGTGCAACTAATGAAAAACTGTTTTTT. It encodes CASSGDSATNEKLFF.

This clonotype was counted many times. This CDR3 reads CASSQEGLAGGYTDTQYF. The DNA of the CDR3 is TGTGCCAGCAGCCAAGAAGGGCTAGCGGGAGGTTACACAGATACGCAGTATTTT. The chain combines TRBV14 with TRBJ2-3; 11 bases match TRBD2. Germline CDR1 and CDR2: SGHDN and FVKESK. This CDR3 has 18 amino acids. Losses at the gene ends were 0 bases for V and 2 bases for J; bases not matched to a gene: 7.

In its sample, this clonotype was seen many times. The CDR3 bases are TGTGCCAGCAGTATCCTACCCGGGGAGGCGGCCTACGAGCAGTACTTC. This gives the protein CASSILPGEAAYEQYF. The rearrangement links TRBV6-1 to TRBJ2-7, with D possibly matching TRBD2 (6 bases). CDR1 is MNHNS, CDR2 SASEGT, per germline. The CDR3 is 16 amino acids. V lost 5 bases and J 2 bases, leaving 19 bases between the germline ends.

This clonotype was recorded a few times. The chain uses TRBV10-3 and TRBJ1-1, with a weak D call TRBD1 (5 bases). The CDR3 contains 13 residues. Germline V gene sequence: CDR1 ENHRY, CDR2 SYGVKD. The V and J ends lost 0 bases and 5 bases respectively, with 7 bases between them. CDR3 nucleotide sequence: TGTGCCATCAGTGAGTCGAAGGGGACTGAAGCTTTCTTT. It is translated as CAISESKGTEAFF.

Ten or more counts support this clonotype. The chain recombines TRBV7-2 with TRBJ2-2; D might be TRBD1 (7 bases). The CDR3 totals 15 residues. Germline V gives CDR1 SGHTA, CDR2 FQGNSA. Trimming cost V 6 bases and J 1 base, with 12 bases left between them. The CDR3 spells CASSQGGGNTGELFF. In DNA, the CDR3 is TGTGCCAGCAGTCAGGGGGGCGGGAACACCGGGGAGCTGTTTTTT.

This clonotype was seen repeatedly, ten times or more. The CDR3 protein is CSAWGETQYF. The CDR3 DNA is TGCAGTGCTTGGGGAGAGACCCAGTACTTC. The J gene is TRBJ2-5, the V gene TRBV20-1; no reliable D call. Germline CDR1 DFQATT, CDR2 SNEGSKA (reference sequence). V was pared by 5 bases and J by 4 bases, with 5 bases between. The CDR3 has 10 amino acids.

This clonotype has ten or more counts. The chain combines TRBV2 with TRBJ2-7; 7 bases are a match to TRBD2. Per the germline V gene, CDR1 is SNHLY and CDR2 is FYNNEI. This CDR3 contains 17 residues. Trimming took 5 bases from V and 3 from J; bases not matched to a gene: 16. The DNA of the CDR3 is TGTGCCAGCAGTCTTAAGACTAGCTACCTTATAGGCTACGAGCAGTACTTC. Translation gives CASSLKTSYLIGYEQYF.